This T cell receptor beta chain was observed in a study of cytomegalovirus exposure and HLA in healthy donors. The PCR contained 60 Vbeta and 13 Jbeta primers. The table came from immunoSEQ multiplex PCR; TCRdb's copy has only in-frame clones and leaves some out. The table lists about 190,000 clones, over 80% of them singletons. The CDR3 is made up of 11 amino acids. Trimming cost V 0 bases and J 10 bases, with 6 bases left between them. Germline V gene data show CDR1 as SQVTM and CDR2 as ANQGSEA. This clone was picked up a small number of times. The rearrangement joins TRBV29-1 to TRBJ1-4; D unresolved. The TCR originated in a young man in good health and CMV-seronegative. Sequenced material: PBMCs. The CDR3 region has the DNA TGCAGCGTTGAAGATCAGTCAAAACTGTTTTTT. Translated, it gives CSVEDQSKLFF. The whole variable domain, remainder taken from reference TRBV29-1 and TRBJ1-4, is SAVISQKPSRDICQRGTSLTIQCQVDSQVTMMFWYRQQPGQSLTLIATANQGSEATYESGFVIDKFPISRPNLTFSTLTVSNMSPEDSSIYLCSVEDQSKLFFGSGTQLSVL.